Each of the 18 T cell receptor beta chains below was sequenced from the same sample in a study of response to subunit inactivated influenza vaccine (dated by TCRdb to the late 2010s). The library was built by means of RT-PCR. The data were produced on an Illumina HiSeq 2500. TCRdb reprocessing: public reads trimmed at Q25 with fastp, clones called with MiXCR, in-frame beta chains kept. Duplicate CDR3 protein sequences are folded into a single record with the most common DNA and genes. The sample table records around 190,000 distinct CDR3 sequences; 13% to 15% of these occur just once. The top ten clones comprise 20% to 30% of the sample. The specimen was CD8+ T cells sorted from PBMCs, collected 5 days after vaccination. Every receptor here comes from a middle-aged man who received an inactivated influenza vaccine. Donor details come from another sample of the same person, matched by shared clones.

The rearrangement joins TRBV20-1 to TRBJ2-3; D is unclear. The CDR3 extends over 15 amino acids. V dropped 0 bases and J dropped 2 bases, with 12 bases sitting between them. The germline CDR1 and CDR2 sequences are DFQATT and SNEGSKA (reference sequence). CDR3 residues: CSARDLLKITDTQYF. The CDR3 nucleotides read TGCAGTGCTAGAGACCTCTTAAAGATCACAGATACGCAGTATTTT.

The chain has TRBV25-1 and TRBJ2-7; possible D gene TRBD2, 6 bases. CDR3 length: 16 amino acids. V shed 3 bases and J shed 2 bases, with 17 bases lying between them. Germline assignment: CDR1 MGHDK and CDR2 SYGVNS. This chain's CDR3 is CASSDRQGGTPYEQYF. CDR3 sequence (DNA): TGTGCCAGCAGTGACCGCCAGGGCGGGACTCCCTACGAGCAGTACTTC.

The chain employs TRBV9 and TRBJ2-1; 7 positions match TRBD2. Germline V gene data show CDR1 as SGDLS and CDR2 as YYNGEE. The CDR3 consists of 15 residues. After removal of 3 bases from V and 7 bases from J, the junction contained 10 bases not matched to a gene. For the CDR3, the DNA is TGTGCCAGCAGCGGTAGCGGGTCTCCTAGGAATGAGCAGTTCTTC. Translated: CASSGSGSPRNEQFF.

The gene calls are TRBV25-1 and TRBJ1-1, with 7 bases aligning to TRBD1. The V gene's germline CDR1 is MGHDK and CDR2 SYGVNS. The CDR3 is made up of 14 amino acids. After removal of 5 bases from V and 0 bases from J, the junction contained 3 bases not matched to a gene. The CDR3 loop is CASSSGTVNTEAFF. CDR3 nucleotide sequence: TGTGCCAGCAGTTCCGGGACAGTGAACACTGAAGCTTTCTTT.

This clonotype showed up just a few times. The chain uses TRBV12-3 or TRBV12-4 and TRBJ1-1; perhaps TRBD1 as D (6 bases). This CDR3 spans 15 amino acids. V lost 3 bases and J 4 bases, leaving 15 bases between the germline ends. CDR3 DNA: TGTGCCAGCAGTTTGGGGTCGGCAGGGGTCACTGAAGCTTTCTTT. Its protein product is CASSLGSAGVTEAFF.

This clonotype was counted a few times. The rearrangement links TRBV4-3 to TRBJ1-2, with D possibly TRBD1 on 5 matching bases. This CDR3 has 15 residues. In germline, CDR1 is LGHNA, CDR2 YSLEER. Trimming stripped 3 bases from V and 2 bases from J, with 13 bases between. The CDR3 spells CASSQIVAGNYGYTF. Written as DNA, the CDR3 is TGCGCCAGCAGCCAGATTGTGGCAGGGAACTATGGCTACACCTTC.

The rearrangement joins TRBV28 to TRBJ2-7, with 8 bases identical to TRBD2. Trimming cost V 0 bases and J 4 bases; bases outside gene matches: 5. The V gene's germline CDR1 is MDHEN and CDR2 SYDVKM. The CDR3 runs 15 residues. CDR3 DNA: TGTGCCAGCAGTTTATGGGGACTAGTGTATTACGAGCAGTACTTC. Its protein product is CASSLWGLVYYEQYF.

This clonotype has more than one count but fewer than ten. This rearrangement joins TRBV11-2 to TRBJ1-1; D uncertain. Germline CDR1 is SGHAT and CDR2 is FQNNGV. Trimming cost V 10 bases and J 12 bases, with 15 bases left between them. The CDR3 contains 10 residues. CDR3 protein: CATREGKTFF. The CDR3 DNA sequence: TGTGCCACTCGGGAGGGAAAAACTTTCTTT.

This clonotype was seen more than once but under ten times. The chain employs TRBV10-3 and TRBJ2-7; possibly TRBD1 for D (6 bases). V lost 10 bases, J lost 1 base, and 17 bases lay in between. This CDR3 has 14 amino acids. The germline gives CDR1 ENHRY, CDR2 SYGVKD. The CDR3 loop reads CATLGAGRSYEQYF. The CDR3 region has the DNA TGTGCCACCTTGGGGGCAGGGCGGTCCTACGAGCAGTACTTC.

The rearrangement links TRBV7-9 to TRBJ2-5, with D uncertain. This CDR3 is built from 14 residues. Germline loops: CDR1 SEHNR, CDR2 FQNEAQ (reference sequence). Between the trimmed V and J ends, which lost 8 bases and 0 bases, there was a span of 13 bases. In nucleotides, the CDR3 is TGTGCCAGCGGTCATTATACGGACCAAGAGACCCAGTACTTC. Encoded protein: CASGHYTDQETQYF.

The chain links TRBV12-3 or TRBV12-4 to TRBJ1-1; D not certain. V lost 7 bases and J lost 7, with 16 bases in between. The CDR3 spans 13 residues. CDR3 sequence (DNA): TGTGCCAGCATAGTTTTGGCAGACCGTGAAGCTTTCTTT. Its translation is CASIVLADREAFF.

This clonotype has more than one count but fewer than ten. The J gene is TRBJ1-1, the V gene TRBV7-3; no clear D gene. Trimming pared 6 bases from V and 0 bases from J, leaving 8 bases between. The germline V gene has CDR1 SGHTA and CDR2 FQGTGA. This CDR3 spans 13 amino acids. The CDR3, as DNA: TGTGCCAGCAGGTATCAAATGAACACTGAAGCTTTCTTT. Its translation: CASRYQMNTEAFF.

The gene calls are TRBV4-3 and TRBJ1-4; D ambiguous. Germline V gene data show CDR1 as LGHNA and CDR2 as YSLEER. This CDR3 has 18 residues. V was cut by 0 bases and J by 0 bases, with 14 bases left in between. CDR3 protein: CASSQDEIPVATNEKLFF. CDR3 nucleotide sequence: TGCGCCAGCAGCCAAGATGAAATCCCGGTGGCAACTAATGAAAAACTGTTTTTT.

This clonotype has more than one count but fewer than ten. The V gene is TRBV5-1, the J gene TRBJ2-1, with a possible D match to TRBD2 (5 bases). V was cut by 0 bases and J by 9 bases, with 25 bases left in between. The CDR3 has 18 residues. From germline, CDR1 is SGHRS and CDR2 YFSETQ. Here the CDR3 DNA reads TGCGCCAGCAGCTTGGTAGTTATCGCGACCGGAGACGGAGGTGAGCAGTTCTTC. Translating it yields CASSLVVIATGDGGEQFF.

The chain combines TRBV12-3 or TRBV12-4 with TRBJ2-7; TRBD1 aligns across 7 bases. This CDR3 has 15 residues. J gave up 0 bases and V 10 bases, and 12 bases lay outside the gene matches. CDR3 in amino acids: CATRNSGQPSYEQYF. DNA of the CDR3: TGTGCCACCAGAAACTCGGGACAGCCCTCCTACGAGCAGTACTTC.

The J gene is TRBJ2-5, the V gene TRBV11-2; possibly TRBD1 for D (6 bases). Trimming shortened V by 2 bases and J by 3 bases, and 10 bases separated the two germline ends. Germline assignment: CDR1 SGHAT and CDR2 FQNNGV. The CDR3 has 14 residues. Here the CDR3 DNA reads TGTGCCAGCAGCTTATGGGGGCGCGAAGAGACCCAGTACTTC. As protein: CASSLWGREETQYF.

This clonotype was found many times. V gene TRBV12-3 or TRBV12-4 combines with J gene TRBJ1-1, with no clear D. CDR3 length: 14 amino acids. V lost 7 bases and J lost 2, with 14 bases in between. As DNA, the CDR3 is TGTGCCAGCACCCCGTTCGGGAGCAACACTGAAGCTTTCTTT. Its translation is CASTPFGSNTEAFF.

The chain uses TRBV28 and TRBJ2-5, with D tentatively TRBD2 (6 bases). The CDR3 has 15 amino acids. The V end was cut by 5 bases, the J end by 1 base, with 14 bases between. CDR1 is MDHEN, CDR2 SYDVKM, per germline. The CDR3 DNA follows: TGTGCCAGCAGTCTGGCGGGGCGGCTCCAAGAGACCCAGTACTTC. It specifies CASSLAGRLQETQYF.